This T cell receptor (beta chain) was recovered during a study of T cells in Graves' hyperthyroidism and ophthalmopathy (dated by TCRdb to the late 2010s). General notes on the study: Peripheral blood samples were taken at the time of initial diagnosis, prior to any treatment. After blood sampling, hyperthyroidism patients were treated with methimazole at a starting dose of 30 mg daily, and ophthalmopathy patients were treated with high-dose intravenous methylprednisolone. According to the paper, TCR Vbeta CDR3 sequencing was carried out on over 130 peripheral blood samples, which came from under 50 ophthalmopathy, under 85 hyperthyroidism and around 17 progressor patients. The study also compared thyroid tissue and blood T-cell repertoires from 5 to 7 Graves' hyperthyroidism patients. To identify TCR V-J signatures that set the groups apart, the researchers used a discovery cohort of 100 patients, made up of about 44 with Graves' ophthalmopathy and 57 with stable Graves' hyperthyroidism. An independent validation cohort of under 20 hyperthyroidism patients and about 15 patients who later progressed to ophthalmopathy tested prospective prediction of ophthalmopathy. For training and testing, the approximately 92 patients in the discovery cohort were randomly divided in a 7:3 ratio. On the study overall, not on this receptor specifically: Ophthalmopathy was separated from stable hyperthyroidism by a 13 V-J signature model, with around 90% sensitivity and just over 81% specificity obtained in cross-validation and 80%/75% obtained in testing. No statistical method was used to set the sample size in advance, and investigators knew the group allocation. Blood samples also contained most of the expanded thyroid clonotypes (frequency above 0.001), which suggests that blood repertoires may reflect thyroid immune responses. In validation, progression to ophthalmopathy was predicted by the model with around 71% sensitivity and just over 72% specificity, a median of approximately 7.1 months before onset.

Graves' hyperthyroidism was defined as stable when no progression to ophthalmopathy occurred over 18 months of follow-up. Hyperthyroidism patients were newly diagnosed, had a disease duration of under 2 months, and were aged 18 to 65 years. Patients with uncontrolled infections, other autoimmune diseases, pregnancy or lactation were excluded. Diagnoses relied on clinical symptoms, serum thyroxine and TRAb, thyroid ultrasound and orbital computed tomography. PBMCs were separated from about 10 ml of fresh peripheral blood using Ficoll-Paque density gradient centrifugation. Total RNA was extracted with Trizol reagent, and quality was checked on an Agilent 2100 Bioanalyzer. The TCR beta CDR3 regions were amplified from the RNA transcripts. The first round of RT-PCR for the TCR CDR3 was performed with the HTBI primer set and the Qiagen OneStep RT-PCR kit. Libraries were constructed in a second round of multiplex PCR, after which size selection and purification were performed. Libraries were sequenced paired-end with 100 bp reads on an Illumina HiSeq2000. From the authors' description of their analysis: SOAPnuke was used to process the raw data, throwing out any read that contained adapters or uncalled bases, had a mean Phred below 15, or lacked an exact constant-primer or identifier match. COPE v1.2.5 was used to merge high-quality paired reads, and clonotypes were defined as unique nucleotide sequences. MiTCR v1.1 was used to align the clonotypes against IMGT TRBV, TRBD and TRBJ reference segments. The analysis included only V-J combinations with a frequency above 0.0001, which together covered around 99% of the repertoires. The TCS score was defined as the ratio of F50 (clonal expansion) to E x V (chaos), calculated using BLOSUM62-based TCRdist between CDR3 peptides within each V-J. Welch's t-statistics and random forest reduced fewer than 550 V-J features to 13, which were used in a naive Bayes classifier (R e1071). Starting from the raw public reads, TCRdb applied fastp trimming at Q25, assembled clones with MiXCR and retained in-frame beta chains. Each entry is one CDR3 protein sequence, shown with its most common DNA and genes. TCRdb's processing, not the authors' own work, is the source of the V and J calls. The sample records 460,000 or so distinct CDR3 sequences, roughly 14% of which are singletons. Clones ranked in the top ten supply around a sixth of the sample.

Ten or more counts support this clonotype. The antigen it recognizes is unknown. Base qualities are not recorded, but no much larger clone differs from it by a single base. Sequences SGHTS (CDR1) and YDEGEE (CDR2) are obtained from the germline V gene. V is cut back by 4 bases and J by 6 bases, with 8 bases in the junction unmatched. From its cysteine to its phenylalanine, the CDR3 spans 14 amino acids. The entry retains the CDR3 DNA only, 42 bases that are in frame from base 1. The V and J genes are TRBV5-8 and TRBJ1-1; the junction holds 8 bases that match TRBD1. The TCR originated in a young woman with Graves' hyperthyroidism. What was sequenced was blood. The CDR3 reads as follows: CASSKRGQGSEAFF. The sequenced DNA: TGTGCCAGCAGCAAACGTGGACAGGGCTCTGAAGCTTTCTTT.